The entry below gives a single TCR beta chain sequence along with its context. Its specificity is not known. PCR involved 60 Vbeta and 13 Jbeta primers. The table came from immunoSEQ multiplex PCR; TCRdb's copy has only in-frame clones and leaves some out. The sample records some 110,000 clones, approximately 80% being singletons. The record originates from a study of cytomegalovirus exposure and HLA in healthy donors. Trimming stripped 5 bases from V and 5 bases from J, with 6 bases between. The CDR3 is 11 amino acids. From germline, CDR1 is ENHRY and CDR2 SYGVKD. Whole-study findings and limits: For most TCR beta V segments, an earlier analysis put the productive rate at about 90% or about 30% of the time.

The sample taken for sequencing was PBMCs. J is TRBJ1-1 and V is TRBV10-3; D uncertain. The source is a man aged 40-55 years in good health and CMV-seronegative. The CDR3 sequence is CAISRETEAFF. CDR3 DNA sequence: TGTGCCATCAGTAGGGAGACTGAAGCTTTCTTT.